This TCR beta chain was sequenced in a study of blood T cells in healthy people across ages. Each donor was a healthy Caucasian individual from Russia, aged roughly 6 to 90. Study outcomes and limitations: In older individuals, TCR beta diversity per million T cells was lower, falling roughly linearly with age.

Through a sample-barcoded 5' primer and a J-beta primer mix, a second PCR was run for about 7 to 12 cycles. A minimum of 3 million CDR3-containing paired-end reads was obtained for each sample. TCRdb ran MiXCR on the 5' RACE reads and lists one entry per CDR3 protein. This table has approximately 830,000 distinct CDR3 sequences, roughly 60% appearing once. As concerns this clonotype: Its antigen remains unidentified.

Per germline, CDR1 SGHTA and CDR2 FQGNSA. The CDR3 contains 13 residues. The V end was cut by 5 bases, the J end by 3 bases, with 10 bases between. The chain combines TRBV7-2 with TRBJ1-2; D perhaps matches TRBD1 (6 bases). The sequence came from a man younger than 40 in good health. What was sequenced was blood. The CDR3 here is CASSEQGDYGYTF. In DNA, the CDR3 is TGTGCCAGCAGCGAACAGGGAGACTATGGCTACACCTTC.